The present TCR beta chain was sequenced within a study of blood T cell repertoires in COVID-19. Study-wide context: Samples taken during acute and convalescent COVID-19 were collected in the United States, Italy and Spain.

Profiled with immunoSEQ multiplex PCR; TCRdb holds only in-frame clones, not every one. The sample consists of just over 90,000 clones, 70% to 85% of them appearing once. The ends were cut back, 0 bases at V and 7 bases at J, with 12 bases in the middle. The CDR3 has 14 residues. CDR1 is MRHNA and CDR2 is SNTAGT in the germline V gene. The sequence was collected from a man between 65 and 85 years old with acute or convalescent COVID-19. The genes are TRBV6-4 and TRBJ1-2, with D possibly being TRBD1 (5 bases). Sequenced: peripheral blood. Written as DNA, the CDR3 is TGTGCCAGCAGTGACTCGGGAGGGGTGGTTGGCTACACCTTC. Protein sequence: CASSDSGGVVGYTF.